This T cell receptor (beta chain) is from a study of blood T cell repertoires in COVID-19. From germline, CDR1 is LGHNA and CDR2 YNFKEQ. The CDR3 totals 16 residues. V lost 1 base and J 0 bases, leaving 10 bases between the germline ends. Using immunoSEQ multiplex PCR, the repertoire was profiled, and TCRdb retains in-frame clones only, with some absent. This sample has 70,000 or so clones, with roughly 84% found just once. V gene TRBV4-2 combines with J gene TRBJ1-3; D remains unclear. The source of this sequence is a woman of 80 years or more with active or convalescent COVID-19. The material sequenced was peripheral blood. The CDR3 reads CASSQASLNSGNTIYF. The DNA for the CDR3 is TGTGCCAGCAGCCAAGCTAGCCTCAACTCTGGAAACACCATATATTTT.